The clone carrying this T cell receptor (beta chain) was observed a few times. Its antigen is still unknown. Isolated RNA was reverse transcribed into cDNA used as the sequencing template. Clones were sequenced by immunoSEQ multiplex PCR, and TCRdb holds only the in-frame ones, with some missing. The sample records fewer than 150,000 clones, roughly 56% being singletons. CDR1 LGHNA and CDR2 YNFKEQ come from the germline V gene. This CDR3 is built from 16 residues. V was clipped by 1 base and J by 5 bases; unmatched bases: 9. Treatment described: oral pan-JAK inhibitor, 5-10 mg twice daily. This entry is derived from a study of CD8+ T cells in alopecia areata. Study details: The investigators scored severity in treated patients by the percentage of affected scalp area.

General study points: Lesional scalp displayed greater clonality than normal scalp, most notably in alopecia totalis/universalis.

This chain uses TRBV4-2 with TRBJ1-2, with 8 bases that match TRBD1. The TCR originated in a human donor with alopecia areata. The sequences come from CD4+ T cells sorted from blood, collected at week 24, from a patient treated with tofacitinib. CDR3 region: CASSQGGRTGLYGYTF. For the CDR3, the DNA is TGTGCCAGCAGCCAAGGGGGAAGGACAGGGCTTTATGGCTACACCTTC.